This T cell receptor (beta chain) was retrieved from a study of response to subunit inactivated influenza vaccine. This clonotype has more than one count but fewer than ten. This CDR3 comprises 13 residues. V gave up 6 bases and J gave up 6 bases, with 14 bases separating them. CDR1 and CDR2 (germline): DFQATT, SNEGSKA (reference sequence). TCRdb analysed the RT-PCR reads with MiXCR anew, one entry per CDR3 protein. The sample includes 800,000 or so distinct CDR3 sequences, 21% of them seen just once. The chain combines TRBV20-1 with TRBJ1-4; D is uncertain. Sequenced here: PBMCs from blood, sampled less than 6 days after vaccination. The TCR originated in a man aged 45 to 65 who received an inactivated influenza vaccine. The CDR3: CSAGLLSYEKLFF. CDR3 nucleotides: TGCAGTGCAGGACTGCTAAGCTATGAAAAACTGTTTTTT.